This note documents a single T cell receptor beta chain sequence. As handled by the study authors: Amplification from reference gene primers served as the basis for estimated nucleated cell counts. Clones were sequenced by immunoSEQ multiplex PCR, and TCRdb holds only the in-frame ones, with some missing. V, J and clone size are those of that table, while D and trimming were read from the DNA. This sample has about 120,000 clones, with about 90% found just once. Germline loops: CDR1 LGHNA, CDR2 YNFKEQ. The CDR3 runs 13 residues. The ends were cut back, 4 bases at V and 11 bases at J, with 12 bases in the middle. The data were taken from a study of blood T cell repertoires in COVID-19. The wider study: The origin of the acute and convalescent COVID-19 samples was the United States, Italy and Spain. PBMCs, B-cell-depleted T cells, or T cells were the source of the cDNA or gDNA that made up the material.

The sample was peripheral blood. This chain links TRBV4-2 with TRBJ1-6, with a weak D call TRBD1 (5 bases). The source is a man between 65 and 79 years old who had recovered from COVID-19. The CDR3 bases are TGTGCCAGCAGCCCTGACAGAGCTACACCCCTCCACTTT. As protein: CASSPDRATPLHF.